This is a list of T cell receptor beta chains from one sample in a study of PD-1 blockade in classical Hodgkin lymphoma. Some clones are missing from TCRdb's copy, which holds only in-frame ones; the method was immunoSEQ multiplex PCR. The table has roughly 90,000 clones, about 83% seen once. This specimen was peripheral blood mononuclear cells (PBMCs), taken before the fourth cycle of nivolumab. These receptor sequences come from a human donor with classical Hodgkin lymphoma. Each CDR3 is given with its conserved first and last residue. Fields, in order: V gene, J gene, clone size, CDR3 length, D gene, CDR3 protein, CDR3 DNA. D genes are given only for firm matches. Clone size, where shown, is once, few, many, or a class for clones that have expanded.

v_gene: TRBV7-9; j_gene: TRBJ2-5; abundance: -; len: 14; d_gene: -; CDR3aa: CASSSQAYQETQYF; CDR3nt: TGTGCCAGCAGCTCTCAGGCGTACCAAGAGACCCAGTACTTC
v_gene: TRBV28; j_gene: TRBJ1-5; abundance: -; len: 13; d_gene: TRBD1; CDR3aa: CASSLQGVQPQHF; CDR3nt: TGTGCCAGCAGTTTGCAGGGGGTCCAGCCCCAGCATTTT
v_gene: TRBV18; j_gene: TRBJ2-7; abundance: -; len: 16; d_gene: TRBD2; CDR3aa: CASSPRTSGSVYEQYF; CDR3nt: TGTGCCAGCTCACCTCGGACTAGCGGGAGTGTATACGAGCAGTACTTC
v_gene: TRBV27; j_gene: TRBJ1-5; abundance: -; len: 15; d_gene: -; CDR3aa: CASSLSWGSNQPQHF; CDR3nt: TGTGCCAGCAGTTTATCATGGGGAAGCAATCAGCCCCAGCATTTT
v_gene: TRBV28; j_gene: TRBJ1-4; abundance: -; len: 14; d_gene: -; CDR3aa: CASSLWGPNEKLFF; CDR3nt: TGTGCCAGCAGTTTATGGGGACCTAATGAAAAACTGTTTTTT
v_gene: TRBV6-5; j_gene: TRBJ2-5; abundance: -; len: 15; d_gene: -; CDR3aa: CASSRGDPAGETQYF; CDR3nt: TGTGCCAGCAGCCGCGGGGACCCGGCTGGGGAGACCCAGTACTTC
v_gene: TRBV14; j_gene: TRBJ1-2; abundance: -; len: 14; d_gene: -; CDR3aa: CASSQTASSLIFAF; CDR3nt: TGTGCCAGCAGCCAAACCGCATCGAGCCTCATTTTTGCCTTC
v_gene: TRBV4-1; j_gene: TRBJ1-1; abundance: -; len: 14; d_gene: -; CDR3aa: CASSPPSLNTEAFF; CDR3nt: TGCGCCAGCAGCCCCCCCAGTCTGAACACTGAAGCTTTCTTT
v_gene: TRBV11-2; j_gene: TRBJ2-3; abundance: -; len: 18; d_gene: TRBD2; CDR3aa: CASSLTPPSGMAGDTQYF; CDR3nt: TGTGCCAGCAGCTTAACCCCCCCTAGCGGGATGGCGGGAGATACGCAGTATTTT
v_gene: TRBV29-1; j_gene: TRBJ2-3; abundance: -; len: 13; d_gene: TRBD1; CDR3aa: CSVTGASTDTQYF; CDR3nt: TGCAGCGTTACAGGGGCTAGCACAGATACGCAGTATTTT
v_gene: TRBV29-1; j_gene: TRBJ1-1; abundance: -; len: 14; d_gene: -; CDR3aa: CSVEDRGGSLKAFF; CDR3nt: TGCAGCGTTGAAGATCGAGGGGGATCACTGAAGGCTTTCTTT
v_gene: TRBV7-8; j_gene: TRBJ1-1; abundance: -; len: 14; d_gene: TRBD1; CDR3aa: CASSRGQINTEAFF; CDR3nt: TGTGCCAGCAGCCGGGGACAGATAAACACTGAAGCTTTCTTT
v_gene: TRBV11-3; j_gene: TRBJ2-3; abundance: -; len: 14; d_gene: TRBD1; CDR3aa: CASSLGQAIDTQYF; CDR3nt: TGTGCCAGCAGCCTGGGACAGGCAATAGATACGCAGTATTTT
v_gene: TRBV28; j_gene: TRBJ1-5; abundance: -; len: 17; d_gene: -; CDR3aa: CASSLWVDSRLYQPQHF; CDR3nt: TGTGCCAGCAGTTTATGGGTAGACTCCCGGCTATATCAGCCCCAGCATTTT
v_gene: TRBV2; j_gene: TRBJ1-2; abundance: -; len: 13; d_gene: -; CDR3aa: CASSETVNYGYTF; CDR3nt: TGTGCCAGCAGTGAAACAGTTAACTATGGCTACACCTTC
v_gene: TRBV5-1; j_gene: TRBJ2-3; abundance: -; len: 14; d_gene: -; CDR3aa: CASSRAVATDTQYF; CDR3nt: TGCGCCAGCAGCAGAGCGGTAGCCACAGATACGCAGTATTTT
v_gene: TRBV7-2; j_gene: TRBJ2-1; abundance: once; len: 16; d_gene: TRBD2; CDR3aa: CASSLAGTSGFNEQFF; CDR3nt: TGTGCCAGCAGCTTAGCCGGGACTAGCGGGTTCAATGAGCAGTTCTTC